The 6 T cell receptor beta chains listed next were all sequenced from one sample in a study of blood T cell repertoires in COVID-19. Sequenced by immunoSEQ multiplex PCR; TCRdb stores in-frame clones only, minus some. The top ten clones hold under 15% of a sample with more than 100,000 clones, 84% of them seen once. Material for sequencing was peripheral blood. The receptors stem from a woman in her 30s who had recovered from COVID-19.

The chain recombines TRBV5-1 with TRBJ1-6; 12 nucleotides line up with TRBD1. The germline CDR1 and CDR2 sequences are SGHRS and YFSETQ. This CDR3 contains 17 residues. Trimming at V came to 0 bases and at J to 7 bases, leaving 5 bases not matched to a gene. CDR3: CASSLAGTGGYNSPLHF. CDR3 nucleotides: TGCGCCAGCAGCTTGGCAGGGACAGGGGGCTACAATTCACCCCTCCACTTT.

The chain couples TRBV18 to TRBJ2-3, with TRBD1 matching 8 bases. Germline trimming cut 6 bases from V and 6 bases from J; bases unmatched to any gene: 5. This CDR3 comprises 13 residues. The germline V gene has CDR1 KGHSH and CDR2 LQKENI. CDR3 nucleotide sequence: TGTGCCAGCTCCCCCGGACAGGGCGATACGCAGTATTTT. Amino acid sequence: CASSPGQGDTQYF.

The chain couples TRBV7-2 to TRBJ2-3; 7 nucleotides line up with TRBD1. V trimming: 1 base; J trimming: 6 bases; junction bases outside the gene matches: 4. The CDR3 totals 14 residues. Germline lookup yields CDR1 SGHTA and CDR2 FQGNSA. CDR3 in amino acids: CASSLEQGTDTQYF. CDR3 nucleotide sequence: TGTGCCAGCAGCTTAGAACAGGGGACGGATACGCAGTATTTT.

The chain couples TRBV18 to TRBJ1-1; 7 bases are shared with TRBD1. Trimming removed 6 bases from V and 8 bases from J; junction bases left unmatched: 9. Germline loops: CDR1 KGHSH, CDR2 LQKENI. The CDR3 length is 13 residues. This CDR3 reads CASSPLDRAEAFF. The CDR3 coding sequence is TGTGCCAGCTCCCCCCTTGACAGGGCAGAAGCTTTCTTT.

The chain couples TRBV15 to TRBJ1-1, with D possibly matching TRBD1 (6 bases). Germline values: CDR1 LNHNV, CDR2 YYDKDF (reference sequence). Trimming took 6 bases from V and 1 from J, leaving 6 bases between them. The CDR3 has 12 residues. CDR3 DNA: TGTGCCACCAGACAGGGGAACACTGAAGCTTTCTTT. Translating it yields CATRQGNTEAFF.

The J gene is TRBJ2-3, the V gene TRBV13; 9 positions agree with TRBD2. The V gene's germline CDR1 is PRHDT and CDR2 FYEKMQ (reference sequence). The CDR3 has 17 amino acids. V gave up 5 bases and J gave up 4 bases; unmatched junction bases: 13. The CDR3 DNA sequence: TGTGCCAGCAGCCCAGACCCCCCTGCGGGAGGGCCAGATACGCAGTATTTT. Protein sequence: CASSPDPPAGGPDTQYF.